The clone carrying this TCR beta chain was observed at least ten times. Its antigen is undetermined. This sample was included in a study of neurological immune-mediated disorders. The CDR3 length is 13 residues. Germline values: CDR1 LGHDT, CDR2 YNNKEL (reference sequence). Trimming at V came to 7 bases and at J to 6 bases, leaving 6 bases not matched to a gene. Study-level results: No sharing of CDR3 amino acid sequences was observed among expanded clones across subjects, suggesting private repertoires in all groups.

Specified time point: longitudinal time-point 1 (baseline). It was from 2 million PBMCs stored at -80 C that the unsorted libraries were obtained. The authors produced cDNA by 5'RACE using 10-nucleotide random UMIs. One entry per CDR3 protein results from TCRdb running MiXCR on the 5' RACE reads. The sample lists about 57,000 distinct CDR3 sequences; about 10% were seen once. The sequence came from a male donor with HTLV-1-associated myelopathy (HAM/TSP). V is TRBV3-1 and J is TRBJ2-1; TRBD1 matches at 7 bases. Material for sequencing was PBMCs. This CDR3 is CASKEQGSNEQFF. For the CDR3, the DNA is TGTGCCAGCAAGGAACAGGGGTCCAATGAGCAGTTCTTC.